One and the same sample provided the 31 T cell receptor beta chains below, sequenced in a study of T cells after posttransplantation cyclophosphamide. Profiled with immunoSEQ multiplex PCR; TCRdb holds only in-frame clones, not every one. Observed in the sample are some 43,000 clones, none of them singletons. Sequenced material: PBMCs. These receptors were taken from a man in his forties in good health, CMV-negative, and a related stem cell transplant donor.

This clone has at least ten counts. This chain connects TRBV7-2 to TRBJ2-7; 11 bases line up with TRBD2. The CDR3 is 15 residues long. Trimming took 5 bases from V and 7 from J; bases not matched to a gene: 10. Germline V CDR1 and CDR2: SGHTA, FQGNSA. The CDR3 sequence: CASSPLTSGIGEQYF. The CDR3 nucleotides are TGTGCCAGCAGCCCTTTGACTAGCGGGATTGGGGAGCAGTACTTC.

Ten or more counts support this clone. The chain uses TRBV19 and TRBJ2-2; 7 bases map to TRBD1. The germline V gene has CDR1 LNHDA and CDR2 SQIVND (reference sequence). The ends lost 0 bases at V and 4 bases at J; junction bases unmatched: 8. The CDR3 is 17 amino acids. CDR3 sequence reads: CASSIDVDRAATGELFF. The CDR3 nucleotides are TGTGCCAGTAGTATAGATGTCGACAGGGCGGCCACCGGGGAGCTGTTTTTT.

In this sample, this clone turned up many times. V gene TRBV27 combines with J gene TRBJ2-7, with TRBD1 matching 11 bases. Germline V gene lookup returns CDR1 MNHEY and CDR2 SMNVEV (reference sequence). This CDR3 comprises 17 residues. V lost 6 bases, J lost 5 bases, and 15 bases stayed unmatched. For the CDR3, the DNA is TGTGCCAGCAGGGGGATGAGGATTCGGGACAGGGGGGACGAGCAGTACTTC. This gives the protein CASRGMRIRDRGDEQYF.

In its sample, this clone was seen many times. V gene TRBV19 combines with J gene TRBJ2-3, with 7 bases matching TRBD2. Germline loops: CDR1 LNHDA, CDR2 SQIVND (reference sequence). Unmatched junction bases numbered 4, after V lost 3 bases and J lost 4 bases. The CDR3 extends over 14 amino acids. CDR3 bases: TGTGCCAGTAGTATCTGGGGAGGGGCAGATACGCAGTATTTT. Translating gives CASSIWGGADTQYF.

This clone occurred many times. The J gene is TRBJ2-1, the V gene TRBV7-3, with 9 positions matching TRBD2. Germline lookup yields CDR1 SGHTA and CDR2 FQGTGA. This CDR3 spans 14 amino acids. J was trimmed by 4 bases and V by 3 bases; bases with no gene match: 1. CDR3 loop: CASSFSGGYNEQFF. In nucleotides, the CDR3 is TGTGCCAGCAGCTTTAGCGGGGGATACAATGAGCAGTTCTTC.

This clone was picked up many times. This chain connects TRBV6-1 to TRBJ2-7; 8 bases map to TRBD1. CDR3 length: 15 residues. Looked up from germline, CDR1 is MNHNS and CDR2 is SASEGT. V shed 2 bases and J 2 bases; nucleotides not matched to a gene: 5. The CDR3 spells CASSELRQGPYEQYF. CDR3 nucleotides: TGTGCCAGCAGTGAACTGAGACAGGGGCCCTACGAGCAGTACTTC.

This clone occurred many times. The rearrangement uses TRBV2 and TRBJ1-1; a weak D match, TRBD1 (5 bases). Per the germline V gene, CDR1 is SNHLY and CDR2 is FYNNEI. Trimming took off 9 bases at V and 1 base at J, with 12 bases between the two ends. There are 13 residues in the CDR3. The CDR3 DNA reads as TGTGCCAGACCAGGGACTTCGAACACTGAAGCTTTCTTT. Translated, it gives CARPGTSNTEAFF. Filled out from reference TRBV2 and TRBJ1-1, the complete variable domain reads EPEVTQTPSHQVTQMGQEVILRCVPISNHLYFYWYRQILGQKVEFLVSFYNNEISEKSEIFDDQFSVERPDGSNFTLKIRSTKLEDSAMYFCARPGTSNTEAFFGQGTRLTVV.

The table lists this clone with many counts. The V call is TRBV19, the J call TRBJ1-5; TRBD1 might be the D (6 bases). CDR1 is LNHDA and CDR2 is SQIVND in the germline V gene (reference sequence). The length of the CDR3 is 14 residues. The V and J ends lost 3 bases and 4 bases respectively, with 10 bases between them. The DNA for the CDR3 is TGTGCCAGTAGTATTGAGGGGGGGAATCAGCCCCAGCATTTT. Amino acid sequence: CASSIEGGNQPQHF.

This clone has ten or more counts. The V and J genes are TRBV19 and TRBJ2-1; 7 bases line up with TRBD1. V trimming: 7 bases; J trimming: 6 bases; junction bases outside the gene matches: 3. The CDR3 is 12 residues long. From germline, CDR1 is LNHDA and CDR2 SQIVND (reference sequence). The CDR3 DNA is TGTGCCAGTAATAACAGGGGCAATGAGCAGTTCTTC. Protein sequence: CASNNRGNEQFF.

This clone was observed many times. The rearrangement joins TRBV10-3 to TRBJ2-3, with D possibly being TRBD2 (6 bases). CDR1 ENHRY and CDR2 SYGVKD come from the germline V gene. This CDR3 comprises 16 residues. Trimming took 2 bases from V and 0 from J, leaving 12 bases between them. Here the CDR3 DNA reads TGTGCCATCAGTGAGATAACGGGACTTAGCACAGATACGCAGTATTTT. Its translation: CAISEITGLSTDTQYF.

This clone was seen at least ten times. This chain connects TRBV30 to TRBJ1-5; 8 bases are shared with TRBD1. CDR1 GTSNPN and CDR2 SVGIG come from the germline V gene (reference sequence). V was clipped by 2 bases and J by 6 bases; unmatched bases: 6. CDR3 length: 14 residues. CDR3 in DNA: TGTGCCTGGAGTATTACAGGGGGACGTCAGCCCCAGCATTTT. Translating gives CAWSITGGRQPQHF.

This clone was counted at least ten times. Here the CDR3 DNA reads TGTGCCAGCCGAACAGGGGTTTCCCAAGAGACCCAGTACTTC. Protein: CASRTGVSQETQYF. The V and J genes are TRBV27 and TRBJ2-5, with TRBD1 matching 7 bases. The CDR3 is 14 residues long. Germline CDR1 reads MNHEY; CDR2 reads SMNVEV (reference sequence). V shed 8 bases, J shed 1 base, and the junction held 7 bases outside the gene matches.

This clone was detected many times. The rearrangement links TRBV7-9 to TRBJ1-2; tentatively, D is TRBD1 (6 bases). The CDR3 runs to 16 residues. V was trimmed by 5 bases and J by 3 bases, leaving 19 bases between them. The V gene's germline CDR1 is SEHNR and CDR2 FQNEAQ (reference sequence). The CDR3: CASSPLRGGMDYGYTF. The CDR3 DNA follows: TGTGCCAGCAGCCCGCTCAGGGGCGGCATGGACTATGGCTACACCTTC.

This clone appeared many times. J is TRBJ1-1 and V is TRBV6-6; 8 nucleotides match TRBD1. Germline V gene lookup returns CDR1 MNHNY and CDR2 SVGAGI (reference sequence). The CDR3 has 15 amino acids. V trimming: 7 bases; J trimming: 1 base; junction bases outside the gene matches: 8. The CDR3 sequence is CASTPPGTGNTEAFF. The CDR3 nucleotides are TGTGCCAGCACCCCACCGGGGACAGGGAACACTGAAGCTTTCTTT.

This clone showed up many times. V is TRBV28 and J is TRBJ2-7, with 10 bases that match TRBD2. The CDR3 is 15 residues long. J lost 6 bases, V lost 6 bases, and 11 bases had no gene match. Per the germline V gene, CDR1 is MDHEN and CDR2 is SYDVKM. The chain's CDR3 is CASRGTSGDVGEQYF. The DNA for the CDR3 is TGTGCCAGCAGGGGCACTAGCGGGGACGTGGGCGAGCAGTACTTC. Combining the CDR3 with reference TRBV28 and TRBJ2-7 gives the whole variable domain DVKVTQSSRYLVKRTGEKVFLECVQDMDHENMFWYRQDPGLGLRLIYFSYDVKMKEKGDIPEGYSVSREKKERFSLILESASTNQTSMYLCASRGTSGDVGEQYFGPGTRLTVT.

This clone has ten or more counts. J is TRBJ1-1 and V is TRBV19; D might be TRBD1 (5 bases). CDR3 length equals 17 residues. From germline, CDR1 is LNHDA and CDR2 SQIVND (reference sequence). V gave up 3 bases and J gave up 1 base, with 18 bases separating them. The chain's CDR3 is CASSITLRAGENTEAFF. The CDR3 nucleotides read TGTGCCAGTAGTATCACCTTAAGGGCGGGGGAGAACACTGAAGCTTTCTTT.

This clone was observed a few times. CDR3 residues: CASSLAGRGRSPLHF. The CDR3 nucleotides are TGTGCCAGCAGCTTAGCAGGCAGGGGGCGATCACCCCTCCACTTT. This rearrangement joins TRBV7-8 to TRBJ1-6; 8 bases align to TRBD1. With 0 bases clipped from V and 10 bases from J, the junction kept 5 bases outside the gene matches. CDR1 and CDR2 from the germline V gene are SGHVS and FQNEAQ. This CDR3 contains 15 residues.

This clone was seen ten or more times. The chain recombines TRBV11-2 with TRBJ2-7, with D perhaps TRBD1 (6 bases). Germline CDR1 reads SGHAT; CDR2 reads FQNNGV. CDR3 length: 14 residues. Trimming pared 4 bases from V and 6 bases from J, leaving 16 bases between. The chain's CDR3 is CASSSVEGVSEQYF. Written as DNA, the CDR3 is TGTGCCAGCAGCTCCGTTGAGGGGGTGAGCGAGCAGTACTTC.

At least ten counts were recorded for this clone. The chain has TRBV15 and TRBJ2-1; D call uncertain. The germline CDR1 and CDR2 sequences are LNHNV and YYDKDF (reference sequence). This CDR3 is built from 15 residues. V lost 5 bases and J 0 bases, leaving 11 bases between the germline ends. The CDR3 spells CATSPIIGSYNEQFF. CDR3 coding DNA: TGTGCCACCAGCCCGATAATCGGCTCCTACAATGAGCAGTTCTTC.

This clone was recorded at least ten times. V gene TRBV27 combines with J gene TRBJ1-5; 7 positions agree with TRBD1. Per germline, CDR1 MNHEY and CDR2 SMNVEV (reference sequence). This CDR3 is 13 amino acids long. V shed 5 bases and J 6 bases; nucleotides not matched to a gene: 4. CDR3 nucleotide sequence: TGTGCCAGCAGTCTCACAGGGGTTCAGCCCCAGCATTTT. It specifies CASSLTGVQPQHF.

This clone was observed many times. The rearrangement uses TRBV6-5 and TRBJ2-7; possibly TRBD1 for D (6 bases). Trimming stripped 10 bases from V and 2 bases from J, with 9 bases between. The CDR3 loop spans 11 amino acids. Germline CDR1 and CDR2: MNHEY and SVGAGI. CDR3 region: CATRDTYEQYF. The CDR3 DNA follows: TGTGCCACCCGGGACACCTACGAGCAGTACTTC.

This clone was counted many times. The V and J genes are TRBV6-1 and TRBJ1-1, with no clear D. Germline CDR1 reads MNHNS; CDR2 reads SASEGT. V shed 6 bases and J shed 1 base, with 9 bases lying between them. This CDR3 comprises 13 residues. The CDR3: CASSIKRNTEAFF. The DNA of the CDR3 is TGTGCCAGCAGCATTAAGAGGAACACTGAAGCTTTCTTT.

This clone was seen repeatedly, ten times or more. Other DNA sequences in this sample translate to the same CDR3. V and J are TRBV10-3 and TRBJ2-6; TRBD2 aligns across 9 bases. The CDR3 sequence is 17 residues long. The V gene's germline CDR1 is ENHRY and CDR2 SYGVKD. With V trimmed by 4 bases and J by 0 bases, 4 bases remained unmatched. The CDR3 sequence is CAISGAGGLSGANVLTF. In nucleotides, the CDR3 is TGTGCCATCAGTGGAGCGGGGGGCCTCTCTGGGGCCAACGTCCTGACTTTC.

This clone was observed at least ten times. The CDR3 region is CASSLNLDRGTGELFF. The CDR3 DNA sequence: TGTGCCAGCAGCTTAAATCTGGACAGGGGTACCGGGGAGCTGTTTTTT. The chain uses TRBV11-2 and TRBJ2-2; 9 bases agree with TRBD1. This CDR3 contains 16 residues. Germline V gives CDR1 SGHAT, CDR2 FQNNGV. Trimming removed 2 bases from V and 5 bases from J; junction bases left unmatched: 6. Full variable domain (missing parts from reference TRBV11-2 and TRBJ2-2): EAGVAQSPRYKIIEKRQSVAFWCNPISGHATLYWYQQILGQGPKLLIQFQNNGVVDDSQLPKDRFSAERLKGVDSTLKIQPAKLEDSAVYLCASSLNLDRGTGELFFGEGSRLTVL.

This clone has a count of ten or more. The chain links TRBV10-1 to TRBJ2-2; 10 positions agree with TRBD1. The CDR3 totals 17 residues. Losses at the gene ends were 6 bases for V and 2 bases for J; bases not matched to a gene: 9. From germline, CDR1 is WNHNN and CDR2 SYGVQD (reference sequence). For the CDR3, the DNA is TGCGCCAGCAGCTCGGACAGGGGGGGTGACAACACCGGGGAGCTGTTTTTT. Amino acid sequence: CASSSDRGGDNTGELFF.

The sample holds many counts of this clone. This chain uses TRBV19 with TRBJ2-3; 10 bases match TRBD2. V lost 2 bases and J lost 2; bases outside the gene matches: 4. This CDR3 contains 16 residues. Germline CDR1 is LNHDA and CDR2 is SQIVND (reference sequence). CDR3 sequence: CASSITSGADTDTQYF. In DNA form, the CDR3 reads TGTGCCAGTAGTATAACTAGCGGGGCAGACACAGATACGCAGTATTTT. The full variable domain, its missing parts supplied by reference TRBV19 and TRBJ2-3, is DGGITQSPKYLFRKEGQNVTLSCEQNLNHDAMYWYRQDPGQGLRLIYYSQIVNDFQKGDIAEGYSVSREKKESFPLTVTSAQKNPTAFYLCASSITSGADTDTQYFGPGTRLTVL.

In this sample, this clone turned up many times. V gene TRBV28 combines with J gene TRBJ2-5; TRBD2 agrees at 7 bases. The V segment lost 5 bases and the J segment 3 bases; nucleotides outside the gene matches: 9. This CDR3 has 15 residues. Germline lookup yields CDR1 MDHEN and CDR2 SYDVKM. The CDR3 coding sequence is TGTGCCAGCAGTCCCCCGACTAGCTGGGAAGAGACCCAGTACTTC. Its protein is CASSPPTSWEETQYF.

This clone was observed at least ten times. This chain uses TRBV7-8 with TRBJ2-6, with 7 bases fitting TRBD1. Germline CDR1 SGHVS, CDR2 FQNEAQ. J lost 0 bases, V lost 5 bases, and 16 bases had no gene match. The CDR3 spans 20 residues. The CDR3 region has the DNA TGTGCCAGCAGCACCCCCTCGACAGGGCCCCCCGACTCTGGGGCCAACGTCCTGACTTTC. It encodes CASSTPSTGPPDSGANVLTF.

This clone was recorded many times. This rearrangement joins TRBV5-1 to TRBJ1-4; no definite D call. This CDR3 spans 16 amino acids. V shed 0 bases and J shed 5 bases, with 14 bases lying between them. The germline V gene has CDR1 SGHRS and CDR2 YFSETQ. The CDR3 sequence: CASSLEYKLANEKLFF. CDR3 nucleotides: TGCGCCAGCAGCTTGGAATATAAGCTCGCCAATGAAAAACTGTTTTTT.

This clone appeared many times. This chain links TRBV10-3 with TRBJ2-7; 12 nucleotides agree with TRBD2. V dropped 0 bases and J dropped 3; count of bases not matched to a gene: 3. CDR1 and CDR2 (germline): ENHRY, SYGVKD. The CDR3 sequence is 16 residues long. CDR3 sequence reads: CAISESLAGGGYEQYF. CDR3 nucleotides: TGTGCCATCAGTGAGTCACTAGCGGGAGGTGGCTACGAGCAGTACTTC.

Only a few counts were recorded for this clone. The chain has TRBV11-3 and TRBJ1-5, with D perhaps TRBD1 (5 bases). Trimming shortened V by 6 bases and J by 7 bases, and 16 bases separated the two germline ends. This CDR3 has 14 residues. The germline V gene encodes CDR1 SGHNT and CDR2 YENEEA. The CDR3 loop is CASSKNGATQPQHF. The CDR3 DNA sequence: TGTGCCAGCAGTAAGAATGGGGCCACACAGCCCCAGCATTTT. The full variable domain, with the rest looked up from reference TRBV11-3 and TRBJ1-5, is EAGVVQSPRYKIIEKKQPVAFWCNPISGHNTLYWYLQNLGQGPELLIRYENEEAVDDSQLPKDRFSAERLKGVDSTLKIQPAELGDSAVYLCASSKNGATQPQHFGDGTRLSIL.